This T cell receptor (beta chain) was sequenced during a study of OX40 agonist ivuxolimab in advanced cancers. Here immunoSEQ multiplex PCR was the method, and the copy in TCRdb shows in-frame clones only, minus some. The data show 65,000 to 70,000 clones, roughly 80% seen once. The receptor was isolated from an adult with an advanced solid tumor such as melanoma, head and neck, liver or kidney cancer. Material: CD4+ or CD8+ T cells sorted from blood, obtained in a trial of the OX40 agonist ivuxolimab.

The CDR3 nucleotides are TGCAGCGTTGAGCAGGGGTTTGAGACCCAGTACTTC. Encoded protein: CSVEQGFETQYF. The chain carries TRBV29-1 and TRBJ2-5; tentative D call: TRBD1 (6 bases). The CDR3 covers 12 residues. Germline CDR1 reads SQVTM; CDR2 reads ANQGSEA. V was clipped by 3 bases and J by 5 bases, with 10 bases between them.